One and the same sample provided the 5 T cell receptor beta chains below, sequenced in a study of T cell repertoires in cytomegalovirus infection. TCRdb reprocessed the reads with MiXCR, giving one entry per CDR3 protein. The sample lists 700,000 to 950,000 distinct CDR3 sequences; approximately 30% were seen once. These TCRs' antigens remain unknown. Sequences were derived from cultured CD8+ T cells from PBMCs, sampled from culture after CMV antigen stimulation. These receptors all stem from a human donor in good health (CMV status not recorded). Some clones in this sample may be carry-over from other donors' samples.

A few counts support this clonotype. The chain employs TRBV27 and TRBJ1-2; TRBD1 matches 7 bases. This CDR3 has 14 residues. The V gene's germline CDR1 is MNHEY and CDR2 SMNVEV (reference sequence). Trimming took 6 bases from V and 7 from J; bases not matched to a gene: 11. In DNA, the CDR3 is TGTGCCAGCAGCCCACTAGGGGGCGCGCCTGGCTACACCTTC. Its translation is CASSPLGGAPGYTF.

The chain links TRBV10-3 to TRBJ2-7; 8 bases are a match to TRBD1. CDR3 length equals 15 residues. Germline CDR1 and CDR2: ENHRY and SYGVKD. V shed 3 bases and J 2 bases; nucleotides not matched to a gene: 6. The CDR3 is CAISEGTGDTYEQYF. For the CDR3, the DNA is TGTGCCATCAGTGAAGGGACAGGCGATACCTACGAGCAGTACTTC.

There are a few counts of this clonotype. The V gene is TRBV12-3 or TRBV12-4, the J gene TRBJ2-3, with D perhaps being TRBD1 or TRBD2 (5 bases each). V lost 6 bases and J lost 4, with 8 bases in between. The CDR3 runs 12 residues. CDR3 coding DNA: TGTGCCAGCAGGGGGGAGCCAGATACGCAGTATTTT. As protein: CASRGEPDTQYF.

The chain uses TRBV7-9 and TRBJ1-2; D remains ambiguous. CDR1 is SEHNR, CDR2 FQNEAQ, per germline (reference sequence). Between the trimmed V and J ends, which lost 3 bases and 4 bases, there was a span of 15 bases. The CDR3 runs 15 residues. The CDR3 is CASSLVGRRSYGYTF. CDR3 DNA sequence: TGTGCCAGCAGCTTGGTAGGCCGGAGATCCTATGGCTACACCTTC.

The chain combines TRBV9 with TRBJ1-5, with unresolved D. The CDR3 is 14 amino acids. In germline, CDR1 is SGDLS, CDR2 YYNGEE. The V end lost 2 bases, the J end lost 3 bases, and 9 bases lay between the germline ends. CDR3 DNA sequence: TGTGCCAGCAGCGTCGGCACTGACAATCAGCCCCAGCATTTT. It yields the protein CASSVGTDNQPQHF.